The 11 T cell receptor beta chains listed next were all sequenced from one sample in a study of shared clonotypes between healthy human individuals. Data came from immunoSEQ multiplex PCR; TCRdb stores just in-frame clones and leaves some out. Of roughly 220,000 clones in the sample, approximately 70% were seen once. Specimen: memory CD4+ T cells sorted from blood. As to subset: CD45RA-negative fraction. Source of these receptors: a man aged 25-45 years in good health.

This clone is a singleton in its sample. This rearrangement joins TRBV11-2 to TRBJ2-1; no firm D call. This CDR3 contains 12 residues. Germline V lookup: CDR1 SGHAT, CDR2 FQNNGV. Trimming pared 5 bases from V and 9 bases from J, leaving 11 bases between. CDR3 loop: CASSPATGEQFF. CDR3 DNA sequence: TGTGCCAGCAGCCCGGCCACGGGTGAGCAGTTCTTC.

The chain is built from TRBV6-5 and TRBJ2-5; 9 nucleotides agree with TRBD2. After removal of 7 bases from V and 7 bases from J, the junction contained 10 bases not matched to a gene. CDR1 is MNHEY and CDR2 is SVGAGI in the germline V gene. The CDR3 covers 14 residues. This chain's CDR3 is CASMTGLAGGTQYF. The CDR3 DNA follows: TGTGCCAGCATGACGGGACTAGCAGGAGGGACCCAGTACTTC.

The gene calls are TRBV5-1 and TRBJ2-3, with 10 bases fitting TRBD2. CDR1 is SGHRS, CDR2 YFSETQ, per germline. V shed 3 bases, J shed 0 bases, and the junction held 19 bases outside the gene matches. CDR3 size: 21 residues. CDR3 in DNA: TGCGCCAGCAGCTCTATCCCGCACCTACCGGGACTAGCGATTAGCACAGATACGCAGTATTTT. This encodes CASSSIPHLPGLAISTDTQYF.

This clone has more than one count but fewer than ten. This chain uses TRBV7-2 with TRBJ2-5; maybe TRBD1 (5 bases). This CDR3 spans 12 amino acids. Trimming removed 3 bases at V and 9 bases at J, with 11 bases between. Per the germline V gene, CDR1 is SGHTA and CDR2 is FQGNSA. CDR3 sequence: CASSFNRLAQYF. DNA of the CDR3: TGTGCCAGCAGCTTTAACAGGCTGGCCCAGTACTTC.

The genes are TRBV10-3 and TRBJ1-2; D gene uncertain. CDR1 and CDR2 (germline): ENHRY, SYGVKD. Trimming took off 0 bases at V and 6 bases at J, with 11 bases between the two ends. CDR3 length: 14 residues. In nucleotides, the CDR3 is TGTGCCATCAGTGAGTCGTACGGGGAGCATGGCTACACCTTC. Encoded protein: CAISESYGEHGYTF.

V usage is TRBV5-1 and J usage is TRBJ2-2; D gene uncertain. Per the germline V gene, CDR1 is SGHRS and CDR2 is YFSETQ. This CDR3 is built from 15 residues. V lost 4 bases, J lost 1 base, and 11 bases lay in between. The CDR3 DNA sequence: TGCGCCAGCAGCAGTGACGGGTGGAACACCGGGGAGCTGTTTTTT. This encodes CASSSDGWNTGELFF.

This CDR3 is CASSLVQGYTYEQYF. In nucleotides, the CDR3 is TGTGCCAGCAGCTTAGTCCAGGGATATACCTACGAGCAGTACTTC. This rearrangement joins TRBV7-2 to TRBJ2-7; D may be TRBD1 (5 bases). Trimming stripped 1 base from V and 2 bases from J, with 12 bases between. The germline gives CDR1 SGHTA, CDR2 FQGNSA. The CDR3 has 15 amino acids.

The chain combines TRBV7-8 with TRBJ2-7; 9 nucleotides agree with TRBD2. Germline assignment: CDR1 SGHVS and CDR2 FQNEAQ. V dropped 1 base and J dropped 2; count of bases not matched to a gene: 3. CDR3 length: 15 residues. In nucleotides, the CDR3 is TGTGCCAGCAGCTTAGATGTAGCGGGGGCCTACGAGCAGTACTTC. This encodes CASSLDVAGAYEQYF. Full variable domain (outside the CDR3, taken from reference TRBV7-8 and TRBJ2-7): GAGVSQSPRYKVAKRGQDVALRCDPISGHVSLFWYQQALGQGPEFLTYFQNEAQLDKSGLPSDRFFAERPEGSVSTLKIQRTQQEDSAVYLCASSLDVAGAYEQYFGPGTRLTVT.

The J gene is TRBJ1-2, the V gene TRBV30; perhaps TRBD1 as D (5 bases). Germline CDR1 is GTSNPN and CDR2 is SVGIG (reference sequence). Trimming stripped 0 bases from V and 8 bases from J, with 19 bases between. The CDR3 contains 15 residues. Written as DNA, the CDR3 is TGTGCCTGGAGTGTACCCCGGGTTAGGGGAGGGGGCTACACCTTC. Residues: CAWSVPRVRGGGYTF.

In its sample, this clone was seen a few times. Written as DNA, the CDR3 is TGTGCCACGGGTTTCGAGCCCGCTGCCCGGATCGGAGAGGATAATGAAAAACTGTTTTTT. It translates to CATGFEPAARIGEDNEKLFF. V usage is TRBV2 and J usage is TRBJ1-4, with D unclear. Germline assignment: CDR1 SNHLY and CDR2 FYNNEI. This CDR3 has 20 residues. The V end lost 10 bases, the J end lost 4 bases, and 34 bases lay between the germline ends.

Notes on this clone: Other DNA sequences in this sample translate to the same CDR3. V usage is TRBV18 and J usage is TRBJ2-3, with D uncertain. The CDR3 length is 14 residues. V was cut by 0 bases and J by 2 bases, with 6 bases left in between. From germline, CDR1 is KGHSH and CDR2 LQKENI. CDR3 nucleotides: TGTGCCAGCTCACCACCGTTCTCCACAGATACGCAGTATTTT. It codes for CASSPPFSTDTQYF.